The sequence of this TCR beta chain was determined in a study of human CD8 memory T cell subsets. Study results and limitations: Similarly high diversity marked stem-like memory and precursor exhausted T cells, unlike effector memory cells. In stem-like memory T cells, Chao1 estimates suggested more diversity than in precursor exhausted T cells. For this study, sequencing was restricted to the T cell receptor beta chains only.

Duplicate vials of approximately 140,000 sorted CD8+ T cells per subset supplied the RNA. Comment on this clonotype: The antigen remains undetermined.

Production of TCR beta libraries used UMI-labeled 5' RACE as the method. TCRdb re-called the 5' RACE reads; every CDR3 protein appears as one record, without DNA. Found here are 9,000 to 15,000 distinct CDR3 sequences; the top ten clones hold about 14%. This CDR3 spans 14 amino acids. Per the germline V gene, CDR1 is SEHNR and CDR2 is FQNEAQ (reference sequence). Sample: CD8+ T cells from PBMCs. This TCR was recovered from a human donor in good health. The gene calls are TRBV7-9 and TRBJ2-3; TCRdb proposes TRBD2, but this gene call is untestable without DNA. CDR3 loop: CASSPPSNTDTQYF.